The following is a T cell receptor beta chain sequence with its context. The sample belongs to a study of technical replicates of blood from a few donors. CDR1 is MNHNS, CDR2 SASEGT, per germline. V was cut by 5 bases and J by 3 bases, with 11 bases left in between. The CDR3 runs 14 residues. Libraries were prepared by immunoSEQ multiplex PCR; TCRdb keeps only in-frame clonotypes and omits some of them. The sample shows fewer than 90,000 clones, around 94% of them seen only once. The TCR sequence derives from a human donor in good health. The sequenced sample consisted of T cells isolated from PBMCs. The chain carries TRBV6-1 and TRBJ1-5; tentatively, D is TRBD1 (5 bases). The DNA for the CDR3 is TGTGCCAGCAGTCCTGGAGGGGACAATCAGCCCCAGCATTTT. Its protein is CASSPGGDNQPQHF.